These 19 T cell receptor beta chains came from one sample sequenced in a study of cytomegalovirus exposure and HLA in healthy donors. The PCR contained 60 Vbeta and 13 Jbeta primers. Sequencing used immunoSEQ multiplex PCR; TCRdb keeps in-frame clones, though not all of them. The sample carries roughly 97,000 clones, over 75% recorded once. Sequenced: PBMCs. These TCRs come from a man aged 35 to 55 in good health and CMV-seropositive.

The chain has TRBV5-1 and TRBJ2-7, with a weak D call TRBD1 (5 bases). V lost 7 bases, J lost 3 bases, and 20 bases lay in between. This CDR3 is built from 15 residues. Germline values: CDR1 SGHRS, CDR2 YFSETQ. The CDR3 protein is CASGLFYRPHYEQYF. The DNA of the CDR3 is TGCGCCAGCGGGCTGTTTTACAGGCCCCACTACGAGCAGTACTTC.

V usage is TRBV19 and J usage is TRBJ1-5; D call uncertain. The CDR3 contains 16 residues. The germline V gene encodes CDR1 LNHDA and CDR2 SQIVND (reference sequence). V was pared by 4 bases and J by 0 bases, with 13 bases between. The CDR3 region is CASSTPGEYSNQPQHF. DNA of the CDR3: TGTGCCAGTAGTACCCCCGGAGAATATAGCAATCAGCCCCAGCATTTT.

The chain uses TRBV5-4 and TRBJ1-1, with D uncertain. The CDR3 has 14 amino acids. In germline, CDR1 is SGHNT, CDR2 YYREEE (reference sequence). The V and J ends lost 2 bases and 1 base respectively, with 9 bases between them. CDR3 sequence: CASSFRPGNTEAFF. The CDR3 DNA is TGTGCCAGCAGCTTTAGGCCGGGGAACACTGAAGCTTTCTTT.

This chain links TRBV5-1 with TRBJ2-3; TRBD1 matches 9 bases. The CDR3 is 14 amino acids. After removal of 5 bases from V and 6 bases from J, the junction contained 7 bases not matched to a gene. Germline V CDR1 and CDR2: SGHRS, YFSETQ. The CDR3 DNA follows: TGCGCCAGCAGTAGGACAGGGGATGTCGATACGCAGTATTTT. Residues: CASSRTGDVDTQYF.

The gene calls are TRBV5-4 and TRBJ2-7; D gene unclear. V was trimmed by 0 bases and J by 3 bases, leaving 7 bases between them. The CDR3 runs to 13 residues. Germline CDR1 is SGHNT and CDR2 is YYREEE (reference sequence). The CDR3 is CASSLDLIYEQYF. The CDR3 nucleotides read TGTGCCAGCAGCTTGGACCTAATCTACGAGCAGTACTTC.

The chain is built from TRBV18 and TRBJ2-5; 11 bases match TRBD2. The last part of the DNA fits TRBJ2-7 better; the J call may be wrong. Per germline, CDR1 KGHSH and CDR2 LQKENI. This CDR3 region has 14 residues. The CDR3 sequence is CASSPGLADYEQYF. The CDR3 bases are TGTGCCAGCTCACCGGGACTAGCGGACTACGAGCAGTACTTC.

This clone was detected once. The V gene is TRBV27, the J gene TRBJ2-5; possible D gene TRBD2, 5 bases. The closer fit of TRBJ2-7 to the DNA end suggests the J call may be wrong. The CDR3 loop spans 14 amino acids. CDR1 is MNHEY and CDR2 is SMNVEV in the germline V gene (reference sequence). The CDR3 DNA is TGTGCCAGCACCCGGGGAGACTCACCTGGCGAGCAGTACTTC. This codes for CASTRGDSPGEQYF.

The chain uses TRBV7-2 and TRBJ1-4; D uncertain. Germline lookup yields CDR1 SGHTA and CDR2 FQGNSA. Trimming removed 5 bases from V and 7 bases from J, with 11 bases in between. The CDR3 covers 13 residues. This chain's CDR3 is CASSPTRGEKLFF. CDR3 DNA sequence: TGTGCCAGCAGCCCTACGCGCGGTGAAAAACTGTTTTTT.

This clone occurred a few times. The gene calls are TRBV6-5 and TRBJ1-1; D might be TRBD1 (6 bases). Germline lookup yields CDR1 MNHEY and CDR2 SVGAGI. Trimming stripped 6 bases from V and 4 bases from J, with 12 bases between. This CDR3 is built from 13 residues. The CDR3 protein is CASSRTVVTEAFF. In DNA, the CDR3 is TGTGCCAGCAGCAGGACAGTTGTCACTGAAGCTTTCTTT.

This clone was counted between two and nine times. This chain's CDR3 is CASSSRSRQGGLEPQHF. The CDR3 DNA reads TGTGCCAGCAGTTCGAGATCGCGGCAGGGAGGGTTAGAGCCCCAGCATTTT. The chain uses TRBV27 and TRBJ1-5; D is possibly TRBD1 (5 bases). V was cut by 4 bases and J by 8 bases, with 24 bases left in between. This CDR3 is built from 17 residues. Germline CDR1 MNHEY, CDR2 SMNVEV (reference sequence).

V gene TRBV5-6 combines with J gene TRBJ2-5; weak D call: TRBD1 (6 bases). The CDR3 contains 15 residues. The V and J ends lost 6 bases and 2 bases respectively, with 17 bases between them. The germline V gene has CDR1 SGHDT and CDR2 YYEEEE. The CDR3 DNA sequence: TGTGCCAGCACCCTACAGGGTTTCGGGCAAGAGACCCAGTACTTC. This translates into CASTLQGFGQETQYF.

For this clone: At one boundary the junction diverges from the germline segment, which might be a read error. The chain employs TRBV19 and TRBJ2-4; D is possibly TRBD1 (6 bases). The length of the CDR3 is 16 residues. Germline V gives CDR1 LNHDA, CDR2 SQIVND (reference sequence). The CDR3 here is CASSAPGHDPKNSQYF. CDR3 nucleotide sequence: TGTGCCAGTAGTGCCCCGGGACACGACCCTAAAAACAGTCAGTACTTC.

The chain joins TRBV5-1 to TRBJ2-5; TRBD1 is a possible D gene (6 bases). The last part of the DNA fits TRBJ2-7 better; the J call may be wrong. Germline V gene lookup returns CDR1 SGHRS and CDR2 YFSETQ. CDR3 size: 14 residues. The CDR3 DNA reads as TGCGCCAGCAGCAACGACAGGTCACTCGACGAGCAGTACTTC. Translating gives CASSNDRSLDEQYF.

For the CDR3, the DNA is TGTGCCAGCAGCCAGGGGGTAGTGAACACCGGGGAGCTGTTTTTT. This sequence encodes CASSQGVVNTGELFF. This chain uses TRBV7-2 with TRBJ2-2, with 7 bases aligning to TRBD1. This CDR3 is 15 amino acids long. J was trimmed by 1 base and V by 5 bases; bases with no gene match: 4. Germline loops: CDR1 SGHTA, CDR2 FQGNSA.

This clone has only one observation. This chain uses TRBV5-1 with TRBJ1-1; TRBD1 matches at 8 bases. The CDR3 is 14 residues long. Germline V gives CDR1 SGHRS, CDR2 YFSETQ. With 4 bases clipped from V and 3 bases from J, the junction kept 5 bases outside the gene matches. The CDR3 DNA reads TGCGCCAGCAGCAGGCTACAGGGGGACACTGAAGCTTTCTTT. This codes for CASSRLQGDTEAFF.

This chain uses TRBV9 with TRBJ2-6; D perhaps matches TRBD1 (6 bases). The V end was cut by 3 bases, the J end by 1 base, with 8 bases between. The CDR3 runs 15 residues. The germline CDR1 and CDR2 sequences are SGDLS and YYNGEE. The CDR3 loop is CASSATGSGANVLTF. The CDR3 DNA follows: TGTGCCAGCAGCGCCACAGGGTCTGGGGCCAACGTCCTGACTTTC.

The chain uses TRBV5-1 and TRBJ2-2; TRBD1 might be the D (5 bases). CDR1 is SGHRS, CDR2 YFSETQ, per germline. This CDR3 contains 14 residues. Trimming took 3 bases from V and 4 from J, leaving 10 bases between them. The CDR3 DNA sequence: TGCGCCAGCAGCTGGACAAGTTTCACCGGGGAGCTGTTTTTT. Translation gives CASSWTSFTGELFF.

This chain links TRBV5-1 with TRBJ2-7, with 9 bases fitting TRBD1. J gave up 6 bases and V 1 base, and 14 bases lay outside the gene matches. This CDR3 spans 17 amino acids. Germline lookup yields CDR1 SGHRS and CDR2 YFSETQ. The CDR3 region has the DNA TGCGCCAGCAGCTTGTCCCCGCGCCGGGACAGGGACGGCGAGCAGTACTTC. Amino acids: CASSLSPRRDRDGEQYF.

In regard to this clone: Other DNA sequences of this sample code for an identical CDR3. The rearrangement joins TRBV19 to TRBJ1-5, with D perhaps TRBD1 (6 bases). Deletions cut 7 bases from V and 7 bases from J, with 17 bases between. The CDR3 contains 14 residues. Looked up from germline, CDR1 is LNHDA and CDR2 is SQIVND (reference sequence). The CDR3 DNA reads as TGTGCCAGTACCCCGGACAGATCGGGACAGCCCCAGCATTTT. It yields the protein CASTPDRSGQPQHF.